These 5 T cell receptor beta chains share one sample of origin, sequenced in a study of vaccination effects on CD4 cells after COVID-19. The ViraFEST assay expanded antigen-specific CD4+ T cells with viral peptide pools before sequencing. Researchers isolated CD4+ T cells once 9 to 11 days of culture had elapsed. This individual contracted SARS-CoV-2 between March and December 2020, as verified by PCR. Generated by immunoSEQ multiplex PCR, the TCRdb table keeps only in-frame clones and is missing some. Found here are 20,000 to 30,000 clones, approximately 62% of them singletons; the top ten hold more than 15%. These receptors are not linked to any known antigen. The sequencing used CD4+ T cells from PBMCs cultured with SARS-CoV-2 spike peptides, collected before COVID-19 vaccination. The source of these receptors is a human donor who had a prior SARS-CoV-2 infection.

The V gene is TRBV5-4, the J gene TRBJ2-4; the D gene is possibly TRBD1 (5 bases). The CDR3 runs to 15 residues. In germline, CDR1 is SGHNT, CDR2 YYREEE (reference sequence). Trimming took 0 bases from V and 8 from J, leaving 15 bases between them. DNA for the CDR3: TGTGCCAGCAGCTTGGTTCCGAGCAGGGTAGACATTCAGTACTTC. Protein sequence: CASSLVPSRVDIQYF.

The chain has TRBV2 and TRBJ2-5; TRBD2 agrees at 13 bases. The length of the CDR3 is 16 residues. V was pared by 9 bases and J by 0 bases, with 7 bases of the junction left unmatched. Germline CDR1 SNHLY, CDR2 FYNNEI. CDR3 in DNA: TGTGCCAGGAGAGAGGGGACTAGCGGGAACCAAGAGACCCAGTACTTC. Encoded protein: CARREGTSGNQETQYF.

The chain uses TRBV19 and TRBJ1-1; D not certain. Germline assignment: CDR1 LNHDA and CDR2 SQIVND (reference sequence). The ends were cut back, 7 bases at V and 5 bases at J, with 17 bases in the middle. The CDR3 spans 14 residues. DNA for the CDR3: TGTGCCAGTATAGACCGCGACATTGAGACTGAAGCTTTCTTT. This codes for CASIDRDIETEAFF.

The gene calls are TRBV5-8 and TRBJ1-2; D is perhaps TRBD1 (5 bases). This CDR3 is built from 12 residues. CDR1 and CDR2 from the germline V gene are SGHTS and YDEGEE. The V and J ends lost 0 bases and 6 bases respectively, with 6 bases between them. CDR3: CASSLDRNGYTF. DNA for the CDR3: TGTGCCAGCAGCTTGGACAGGAATGGCTACACCTTC.

The chain links TRBV27 to TRBJ2-5, with TRBD2 matching 12 bases. Germline trimming cut 5 bases from V and 3 bases from J; bases unmatched to any gene: 10. The CDR3 spans 17 residues. The germline V gene encodes CDR1 MNHEY and CDR2 SMNVEV (reference sequence). The CDR3 DNA reads as TGTGCCAGCAGTAAAAACTTGGCTAGCGGGGGGGAAGAGACCCAGTACTTC. This gives the protein CASSKNLASGGEETQYF.